Below are 2 T cell receptor beta chains sequenced from a single sample in a study of blood T cell repertoires in COVID-19. Some clones are missing from TCRdb's copy, which holds only in-frame ones; the method was immunoSEQ multiplex PCR. The sample has 97,000 or so clones, 70% to 90% seen once. Sequencing was carried out using peripheral blood. Receptor source: a man aged 45-65 years with active COVID-19.

The chain combines TRBV28 with TRBJ2-2, with D possibly being TRBD2 (6 bases). With 3 bases removed from V and 7 bases from J, the gap between germline ends came to 9 bases. This CDR3 is built from 13 residues. Germline V gives CDR1 MDHEN, CDR2 SYDVKM. CDR3 nucleotide sequence: TGTGCCAGCAGTTTCGAAGCGGGCGGGGAGCTGTTTTTT. It specifies CASSFEAGGELFF.

The rearrangement links TRBV2 to TRBJ2-5; a weak D match, TRBD1 (5 bases). The V end was cut by 4 bases, the J end by 7 bases, with 22 bases between. The CDR3 consists of 16 residues. Germline CDR1 SNHLY, CDR2 FYNNEI. This CDR3 is CASSVVGQALKRTQYF. The CDR3, as DNA: TGTGCCAGCAGTGTTGTTGGACAAGCCTTAAAGAGGACCCAGTACTTC.